Listed below are T cell receptor beta chains from one sample, sequenced in a study of CD8+ T cells in alopecia areata. The repertoire was sequenced with immunoSEQ multiplex PCR; TCRdb's copy has only in-frame clones and lacks some. The sample has 130,000 or so clones; about 46% are singletons. The specimen sequenced was NKG2D-low CD8+ T cells sorted from blood. The receptors shown here come from a human donor with alopecia areata. The CDR3 runs from the conserved cysteine through the conserved F or W. The order of the fields is V gene, CDR3 protein.

TRBV2,CASSEGTVDHEQYF
TRBV29-1,CSVTASGEQYF
TRBV29-1,CSVSAGKETQYF
TRBV27,CASSLMGGNTEAFF
TRBV29-1,CSAGTANTGELFF
TRBV9,CASSVEGRETQYF
TRBV29-1,CSVENGNTEAFF
TRBV29-1,CSVLVTDLSDTQYF
TRBV7-8,CASSSQGREQYF
TRBV29-1,CSVEDLSEAFF
TRBV29-1,CSVNDGFSYEQYF
TRBV30,CAWSGDPGYETQYF
TRBV7-9,CASSLGTPRGEQFF
TRBV4-3,CASSQGGNTIYF
TRBV30,CAWSGQANYEQFF
TRBV28,CASTPHPASSYEQYF
TRBV7-9,CASSFPGGYTF
TRBV23-1,CASSPREGNQPQHF
TRBV30,CAWSVLTADQPQHF
TRBV29-1,CSVLGLRSGHTEAFF
TRBV4-1,CASSLENTGELFF
TRBV5-1,CASSFEGPNQPQHF
TRBV27,CASSSTTSGISYEQYF
TRBV5-1,CASSLNRGTYGYTF
TRBV13,CATRLGPEEFF
TRBV20-1,CSAPSVDGYTF
TRBV27,CASSLGQGAETQYF
TRBV2,CAFTRSGHYNEQFF
TRBV27,CASSLSGSRGYTF
TRBV29-1,CSVPVASGSGETQYF
TRBV29-1,CSVEEYGTPWEGANVLTF
TRBV19,CASRGLAGSFDTQYF
TRBV9,CASGSQGAEGYTF
TRBV10-3,CAIRPDGDTQYF
TRBV29-1,CSVAGGDTGELFF
TRBV13,CASSSPTGTSTDTQYF
TRBV29-1,CSVEGVVSTSTDTQYF
TRBV29-1,CSGTRGTGELFF
TRBV29-1,CSVETGERGTEAFF
TRBV15,CATSREEAGANVLTF
TRBV29-1,CSVEMLAGAETQYF
TRBV27,CATQGSNEQFF
TRBV25-1,CASSGLVTGELFF
TRBV5-6,CASNLKTTRMYF
TRBV6-5,CASSYSVLLETQYF
TRBV9,CASSPQGSTDTQYF